Listed below are T cell receptor beta chains from one sample, sequenced in a study of CD8 T cells in Susac syndrome. TCRdb fed the immunoSEQ multiplex PCR reads into MiXCR, producing one record per CDR3 protein. The repertoire holds some 120,000 distinct CDR3 sequences, around 94% seen once, with about 0.12% in the top ten. The sequenced material came from CD4+ T cells from PBMCs. The receptors stem from a human donor with multiple sclerosis. Both conserved end residues are part of each CDR3. D genes are given only for firm matches. For some rows the clone size is stated as once, few or many, or as a class when expanded; others skip it.

V gene	clone size	J gene	D gene	CDR3 protein	CDR3 DNA
TRBV2	.	TRBJ1-2	.	CASSGGGGNYGYTF	TGTGCCAGCAGCGGCGGGGGGGGAAACTATGGCTACACCTTC
TRBV7-9	.	TRBJ2-3	.	CASSLEVSGHGIDTQYF	TGTGCCAGCAGCTTAGAGGTGTCAGGCCACGGGATAGATACGCAGTATTTT
TRBV4-2	.	TRBJ1-1	.	CASSPLQSGGNAEAFF	TGTGCCAGCAGCCCCCTTCAGAGCGGGGGGAACGCTGAAGCTTTCTTT
TRBV4-3	once	TRBJ2-7	TRBD2	CASSQDSGGPSDEQYF	TGCGCCAGCAGCCAAGATAGCGGGGGCCCCTCGGACGAGCAGTACTTC
TRBV29-1	.	TRBJ2-7	.	CSVNQGGNEQYF	TGCAGCGTTAATCAGGGGGGAAACGAGCAGTACTTC
TRBV18	.	TRBJ1-5	.	CASSSPDQPQHF	TGTGCCAGCTCAAGTCCGGATCAGCCCCAGCATTTT
TRBV18	few	TRBJ2-7	TRBD2	CASSPRGGYEQYF	TGTGCCAGCTCACCACGGGGGGGGTACGAGCAGTACTTC
TRBV7-6	.	TRBJ1-1	.	CASSQQAGRNTEAFF	TGTGCCAGCAGCCAGCAGGCGGGCCGGAACACTGAAGCTTTCTTT
TRBV30	.	TRBJ1-6	.	CAWSPLWGRSNSPLHF	TGTGCCTGGAGTCCCTTATGGGGCCGAAGTAATTCACCCCTCCACTTT
TRBV12-3/TRBV12-4	.	TRBJ1-2	.	CASSLTSNYGYTF	TGTGCCAGCAGCCTAACCTCTAACTATGGCTACACCTTC
TRBV3-1	.	TRBJ2-3	.	CASSLLPQQDTDTQYF	TGTGCCAGCAGCCTCCTCCCACAGCAAGACACAGATACGCAGTATTTT
TRBV5-1	.	TRBJ2-5	TRBD2	CASSLSAGTPYQETQYF	TGCGCCAGCAGCTTATCAGCGGGAACCCCGTACCAAGAGACCCAGTACTTC
TRBV12-3/TRBV12-4	.	TRBJ1-1	.	CASRARWNTEAFF	TGTGCCAGCAGGGCAAGGTGGAACACTGAAGCTTTCTTT
TRBV7-9	.	TRBJ1-2	.	CASSSTLGGAPTF	TGTGCCAGCAGCTCCACCCTAGGGGGGGCCCCCACCTTC
TRBV2	.	TRBJ1-3	.	CASSERQGNTIYF	TGTGCCAGCAGTGAAAGACAAGGAAACACCATATATTTT
TRBV30	.	TRBJ2-7	.	CAWRSVTYEQYF	TGTGCCTGGAGGAGCGTTACCTACGAGCAGTACTTC
TRBV3-1	.	TRBJ2-7	.	CASSRGGGGPDEQYF	TGTGCCAGCAGCCGGGGAGGGGGAGGCCCTGACGAGCAGTACTTC
TRBV5-1	.	TRBJ2-2	TRBD2	CASSLVSGGPRFF	TGCGCCAGCAGCTTGGTCAGCGGGGGCCCCAGGTTTTTT
TRBV7-9	.	TRBJ1-3	TRBD1	CASSFVKGARVAGNTIYF	TGTGCCAGCAGCTTTGTGAAGGGGGCAAGGGTCGCTGGAAACACCATATATTTT
TRBV3-1	once	TRBJ1-2	.	CASSPSGVNYGYTF	TGTGCCAGCAGCCCCTCAGGGGTGAACTATGGCTACACCTTC
TRBV20-1	.	TRBJ2-3	.	CSARPLADPDTQYF	TGCAGTGCTAGACCTCTGGCGGATCCAGATACGCAGTATTTT
TRBV27	.	TRBJ2-3	.	CASSLDSSTDTQYF	TGTGCCAGCAGTTTAGACTCCAGCACAGATACGCAGTATTTT